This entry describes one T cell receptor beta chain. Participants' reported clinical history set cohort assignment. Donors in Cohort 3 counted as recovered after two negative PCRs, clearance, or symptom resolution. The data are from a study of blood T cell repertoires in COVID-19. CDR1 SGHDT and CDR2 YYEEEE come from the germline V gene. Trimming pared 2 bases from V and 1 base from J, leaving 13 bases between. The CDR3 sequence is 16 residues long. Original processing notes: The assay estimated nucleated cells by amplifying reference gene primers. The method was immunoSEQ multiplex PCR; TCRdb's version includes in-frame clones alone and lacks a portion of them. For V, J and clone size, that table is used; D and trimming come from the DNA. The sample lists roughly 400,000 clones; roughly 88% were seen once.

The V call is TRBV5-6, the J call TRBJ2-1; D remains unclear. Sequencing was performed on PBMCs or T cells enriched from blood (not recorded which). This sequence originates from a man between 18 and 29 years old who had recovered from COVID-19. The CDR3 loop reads CASSFFDTLSYNEQFF. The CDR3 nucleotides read TGTGCCAGCAGCTTTTTCGACACCCTTTCCTACAATGAGCAGTTCTTC.